A selection of T cell receptor beta chains follows, all from one sample in a study of OX40 agonist ivuxolimab in advanced cancers. Libraries were prepared by immunoSEQ multiplex PCR; TCRdb keeps only in-frame clonotypes and omits some of them. The sample shows almost 45,000 clones, over 75% of them seen only once. The sample was CD4+ or CD8+ T cells sorted from blood, taken in a trial of the OX40 agonist ivuxolimab. These receptors were obtained from an adult with an advanced solid tumor such as melanoma, head and neck, liver or kidney cancer. Both conserved end residues are part of each CDR3. Each record gives: J gene, V gene, CDR3 protein.

J gene: TRBJ2-3
V gene: TRBV11-2
CDR3 protein: CASNGESGTDTQYF

J gene: TRBJ2-6
V gene: TRBV19
CDR3 protein: CASSIWDSQDVLTF

J gene: TRBJ1-5
V gene: TRBV28
CDR3 protein: CASSPGFQPQHF

J gene: TRBJ1-3
V gene: TRBV9
CDR3 protein: CASSAANSLSGNTIYF

J gene: TRBJ1-1
V gene: TRBV7-9
CDR3 protein: CASSSGPGREAFF

J gene: TRBJ1-3
V gene: TRBV2
CDR3 protein: CASIENTIYF

J gene: TRBJ2-5
V gene: TRBV16
CDR3 protein: CASSRTQGWQETQYF

J gene: TRBJ2-1
V gene: TRBV7-9
CDR3 protein: CASSPVLNEQFF

J gene: TRBJ2-7
V gene: TRBV14
CDR3 protein: CASSQGQGAYEQYF

J gene: TRBJ2-5
V gene: TRBV27
CDR3 protein: CASSLQEWDRYQETQYF

J gene: TRBJ2-3
V gene: TRBV9
CDR3 protein: CASSVGGGPDTQYF

J gene: TRBJ2-7
V gene: TRBV7-2
CDR3 protein: CASSSATGGYEQYF

J gene: TRBJ2-1
V gene: TRBV28
CDR3 protein: CASSLARSSYNEQFF

J gene: TRBJ1-1
V gene: TRBV5-1
CDR3 protein: CASSLVRTAPGGNTEAFF

J gene: TRBJ1-1
V gene: TRBV6-6
CDR3 protein: CASSYPAEVGTEAFF

J gene: TRBJ2-5
V gene: TRBV27
CDR3 protein: CASSPLAGERETQYF

J gene: TRBJ2-5
V gene: TRBV30
CDR3 protein: CAWSGTSSAGGWEETQYF

J gene: TRBJ1-6
V gene: TRBV6-5
CDR3 protein: CASSPGSSPLHF

J gene: TRBJ2-2
V gene: TRBV4-3
CDR3 protein: CASSQDPPSGGPYTGELFF

J gene: TRBJ1-1
V gene: TRBV6-6
CDR3 protein: CASSPRQDTEAFF

J gene: TRBJ1-5
V gene: TRBV14
CDR3 protein: CASSQGWGDQPQHF

J gene: TRBJ2-3
V gene: TRBV5-4
CDR3 protein: CASTFGGASTDTQYF

J gene: TRBJ1-3
V gene: TRBV6-6
CDR3 protein: CASSRDSREAGNTIYF

J gene: TRBJ1-1
V gene: TRBV5-1
CDR3 protein: CASSSGVRNTEAFF

J gene: TRBJ2-6
V gene: TRBV29-1
CDR3 protein: CSVATGDGANVLTF

J gene: TRBJ1-5
V gene: TRBV7-8
CDR3 protein: CASTRWSSNQPQHF

J gene: TRBJ1-6
V gene: TRBV6-6
CDR3 protein: CASSPTEGAWNSPLHF

J gene: TRBJ1-1
V gene: TRBV6-6
CDR3 protein: CASSYEGPKNTEAFF

J gene: TRBJ1-1
V gene: TRBV4-2
CDR3 protein: CASSRGGNTEAFF

J gene: TRBJ1-1
V gene: TRBV5-5
CDR3 protein: CASNSWGTGDTEAFF

J gene: TRBJ2-2
V gene: TRBV4-2
CDR3 protein: CASSQVDRPAGELFF

J gene: TRBJ2-3
V gene: TRBV5-1
CDR3 protein: CASSPLAGFPTDTQYF

J gene: TRBJ1-2
V gene: TRBV4-3
CDR3 protein: CASSQEWQDGYTF

J gene: TRBJ2-2
V gene: TRBV10-3
CDR3 protein: CAISDPGTYTGELFF

J gene: TRBJ2-3
V gene: TRBV6-5
CDR3 protein: CASSHRGGTDTQYF

J gene: TRBJ1-1
V gene: TRBV27
CDR3 protein: CASSLSAGGLAEAFF

J gene: TRBJ1-4
V gene: TRBV6-5
CDR3 protein: CASRSTVTTNEKLFF

J gene: TRBJ2-7
V gene: TRBV4-1
CDR3 protein: CASSQEGGGSYEQYF

J gene: TRBJ1-2
V gene: TRBV9
CDR3 protein: CASSVGRDYTF

J gene: TRBJ2-3
V gene: TRBV28
CDR3 protein: CASSLIDTQYF

J gene: TRBJ1-5
V gene: TRBV4-3
CDR3 protein: CASSQSFSGYSNQPQHF

J gene: TRBJ2-3
V gene: TRBV28
CDR3 protein: CASSKGLAGGLDTDTQYF

J gene: TRBJ1-6
V gene: TRBV4-1
CDR3 protein: CASSQRGEKGSPLHF

J gene: TRBJ2-5
V gene: TRBV7-9
CDR3 protein: CASSRTSGGEETQYF

J gene: TRBJ1-2
V gene: TRBV5-4
CDR3 protein: CASTGTANYGYTF

J gene: TRBJ2-1
V gene: TRBV30
CDR3 protein: CAWSTGAPYNEQFF

J gene: TRBJ1-1
V gene: TRBV5-5
CDR3 protein: CASSGQGAQTEAFF

J gene: TRBJ1-1
V gene: TRBV6-5
CDR3 protein: CGSRRGPEAFF

J gene: TRBJ2-1
V gene: TRBV6-5
CDR3 protein: CATTYFPYNEQFF

J gene: TRBJ2-1
V gene: TRBV7-9
CDR3 protein: CASSLGGDEQFF

J gene: TRBJ1-4
V gene: TRBV5-6
CDR3 protein: CASSPGSGEKLFF

J gene: TRBJ2-3
V gene: TRBV7-6
CDR3 protein: CASSLGQGVVLDTQYF

J gene: TRBJ2-2
V gene: TRBV7-6
CDR3 protein: CASSPSRGQGGTGELFF

J gene: TRBJ2-2
V gene: TRBV7-8
CDR3 protein: CASSMSGGAVSGELFF

J gene: TRBJ1-2
V gene: TRBV7-8
CDR3 protein: CASSPEGWGGYTF

J gene: TRBJ2-3
V gene: TRBV4-1
CDR3 protein: CASSLRTSGGVVSTDTQYF

J gene: TRBJ2-1
V gene: TRBV30
CDR3 protein: CAWSVRTSYSNEQFF

J gene: TRBJ1-6
V gene: TRBV16
CDR3 protein: CASSHIQGSAGGGDESSYNSPLHF

J gene: TRBJ2-3
V gene: TRBV2
CDR3 protein: CASKGTEQYF